This T cell receptor (beta chain) was sequenced for a study of T cell responses to AZD1222 COVID-19 vaccine. General study points: Repertoire collection took place solely once the T cell response had peaked. Possibly, clonal diversity was underestimated; donors were largely white British and included more females.

Data came from immunoSEQ multiplex PCR; TCRdb stores just in-frame clones and leaves some out. The table has approximately 160,000 clones, approximately 90% seen once; the top ten hold 4% to 5.5%. Deletions cut 7 bases from V and 8 bases from J, with 19 bases between. Germline V CDR1 and CDR2: MDHEN, SYDVKM. This CDR3 contains 14 residues. Concerning this clone itself: Its specificity is unknown.

J is TRBJ2-3 and V is TRBV28; unclear D gene. The TCR comes from an adult in good health. Sequencing used peripheral blood, obtained on day 0 of AZD1222 vaccination. Here the CDR3 DNA reads TGTGCCAGCAACCCTAAATTCAGGAGCCCTACGCAGTATTTT. It encodes CASNPKFRSPTQYF. Looking up the rest from reference TRBV28 and TRBJ2-3 gives the full variable domain: DVKVTQSSRYLVKRTGEKVFLECVQDMDHENMFWYRQDPGLGLRLIYFSYDVKMKEKGDIPEGYSVSREKKERFSLILESASTNQTSMYLCASNPKFRSPTQYFGPGTRLTVL.